What follows describes a single TCR beta chain. Its antigen is unknown. As the method for making TCR beta libraries, quantitative 5'-RACE with molecular barcodes was used. TCRdb re-analysed the 5' RACE reads in MiXCR, keeping a single row per CDR3 protein. The data contain 700,000 to 1,000,000 distinct CDR3 sequences, over 9.5% of them seen just once; the ten biggest clones take up under 0.6%. This specimen comes from a study of CD8 T cells in ankylosing spondylitis. Study-wide findings and caveats: Some motif variants had been reported before (in reactive arthritis synovial fluid and blood). Typical of ankylosing spondylitis blood, it appeared, was a TCR beta motif of eight highly homologous variants. Disease-linked clones were CD8+ and relatively rare in peripheral blood. Reports say disease-linked clones showed up significantly more in matched ankylosing spondylitis synovial fluid.

The CDR3 has 16 residues. Germline CDR1 is SGHRS and CDR2 is YFSETQ. V was shortened by 6 bases and J by 2 bases, with 18 bases between the two germline ends. The sequenced material came from blood, either unsorted or a sorted T cell fraction (not recorded which). The TCR sequence derives from a male donor with ankylosing spondylitis. The chain uses TRBV5-1 and TRBJ2-1, with D tentatively TRBD2 (6 bases). This chain's CDR3 is CASTRYRDFPYNEQFF. In DNA, the CDR3 is TGCGCCAGCACGCGATACCGGGACTTCCCCTACAATGAGCAGTTCTTC.